The clone carrying this T cell receptor beta chain was seen a few times. As yet, its antigen is unknown. This sample was taken from a study of beta chain features in type 1 diabetes. Study results and limitations: In type 1 diabetes patients, VDJ junctions had fewer insertions; deletions at these junctions were more frequent. For Type 1 diabetes patients, all four CD4+ subsets carried TCRB CDR3s that were moderately but significantly shorter.

The isolated RNA, all of it, was reverse transcribed, so expressed TCRB transcripts were what got sequenced. Generated by immunoSEQ multiplex PCR, the TCRdb table keeps only in-frame clones and is missing some. The top ten hold 0.035% to 0.05% of the sample, which has a few hundred thousand clones, 20% seen once. The CDR3 extends over 13 amino acids. The V end lost 5 bases, the J end lost 3 bases, and 8 bases lay between the germline ends. CDR1 is SGHTA and CDR2 is FQGNSA in the germline V gene. Donors contributed one heparinised blood draw apiece, averaging around 100 mL. The V gene is TRBV7-2, the J gene TRBJ1-5; possibly TRBD1 for D (5 bases). The sequencing input was naive CD4+ T cells from blood. The clonotype originates from a woman aged 18-29 years in good health. The CDR3 sequence: CASSPDNNQPQHF. The CDR3 region has the DNA TGTGCCAGCAGCCCGGACAACAATCAGCCCCAGCATTTT. The whole variable domain, filled in from reference TRBV7-2 and TRBJ1-5, reads GAGVSQSPSNKVTEKGKDVELRCDPISGHTALYWYRQSLGQGLEFLIYFQGNSAPDKSGLPSDRFSAERTGGSVSTLTIQRTQQEDSAVYLCASSPDNNQPQHFGDGTRLSIL.